This T cell receptor (beta chain) comes out of a study of shared clonotypes between healthy human individuals. Whole-study context: Each donor's CD4 naive and CD4 memory cells filled three plates apiece, CD8 naive two, and CD8 memory one. Study-wide points: Sharing of clonotypes among donors was expected to vary with sequencing depth. Naive CD4 clonotypes were shared across several donors at roughly 5%.

Clones were sequenced by immunoSEQ multiplex PCR, and TCRdb holds only the in-frame ones, with some missing. This table holds more than 2 million clones, 85% to 95% found once. Notes on this clone: Its matching antigen is unknown.

The source of this sequence is a man between 18 and 29 years old in good health. Sequencing was done on a sample of naive CD4+ T cells sorted from blood. The sample's subset: CD45RA+ positively selected.

The CDR3 protein is CAWSLTGTEKNIQYF. The CDR3 coding sequence is TGTGCCTGGAGTTTGACCGGGACAGAAAAAAACATTCAGTACTTC. The chain combines TRBV30 with TRBJ2-4, with TRBD1 identical over 7 bases. Trimming removed 2 bases from V and 4 bases from J; junction bases left unmatched: 8. The germline CDR1 and CDR2 sequences are GTSNPN and SVGIG (reference sequence). This CDR3 region has 15 residues.